The 17 T cell receptor beta chains in this list originate from one sample, sequenced in a study of T-cell reconstitution after alpha-beta-depleted transplantation in children. Unique molecular identifiers featured in how the TCRbeta library was prepared. TCRdb ran MiXCR on the PCR reads and lists one entry per CDR3 protein. The sample lists approximately 210,000 distinct CDR3 sequences, roughly 15% occurring once. This specimen was PBMCs from the stem cell graft donor, taken from the stem cell graft. Receptor source: a human donor who donated a stem cell graft to a child with acute lymphoblastic leukemia.

This clonotype was observed many times. V usage is TRBV9 and J usage is TRBJ2-7; tentatively, D is TRBD2 (7 bases). Trimming removed 3 bases from V and 0 bases from J, with 13 bases in between. From germline, CDR1 is SGDLS and CDR2 YYNGEE. The CDR3 extends over 15 amino acids. The CDR3 sequence is CASSGGGGGSYEQYF. Written as DNA, the CDR3 is TGTGCCAGCAGCGGCGGGGGAGGGGGCTCCTACGAGCAGTACTTC.

The sample holds many counts of this clonotype. This chain uses TRBV27 with TRBJ2-5; the D gene could be TRBD1 or TRBD2 (5 bases each). Between the trimmed V and J ends, which lost 0 bases and 7 bases, there was a span of 15 bases. The germline V gene encodes CDR1 MNHEY and CDR2 SMNVEV (reference sequence). The CDR3 is made up of 15 amino acids. The CDR3 region has the DNA TGTGCCAGCAGTTTATCGAGGGGTCAAAGGGGGACCCAGTACTTC. This encodes CASSLSRGQRGTQYF.

This clonotype has more than one count but fewer than ten. This chain links TRBV5-5 with TRBJ2-6; D call uncertain. Trimming cost V 0 bases and J 0 bases, with 4 bases left between them. CDR3 size: 15 residues. Germline V lookup: CDR1 SGHKS, CDR2 YYEKEE (reference sequence). The CDR3: CASSLVPSGANVLTF. The CDR3 nucleotides read TGTGCCAGCAGCTTGGTCCCCTCTGGGGCCAACGTCCTGACTTTC.

This clonotype was seen ten or more times. V usage is TRBV10-3 and J usage is TRBJ2-3; possible D gene TRBD1, 6 bases. Germline CDR1 is ENHRY and CDR2 is SYGVKD. There are 14 residues in the CDR3. With 8 bases removed from V and 2 bases from J, the gap between germline ends came to 14 bases. CDR3 loop: CAIGGQTSTDTQYF. For the CDR3, the DNA is TGTGCCATCGGAGGACAGACTTCCACAGATACGCAGTATTTT.

This clonotype was counted ten times or more. This sequence joins TRBV20-1 and TRBJ2-1; D possibly corresponds to TRBD2 (6 bases). The length of the CDR3 is 15 residues. Germline CDR1 is DFQATT and CDR2 is SNEGSKA (reference sequence). V gave up 4 bases and J gave up 4 bases, with 17 bases separating them. This CDR3 is CSAKAGRTLYNEQFF. CDR3 bases: TGCAGTGCTAAGGCGGGGCGGACCCTTTACAATGAGCAGTTCTTC.

The sample holds many counts of this clonotype. The chain uses TRBV29-1 and TRBJ2-1; the D gene is possibly TRBD2 (5 bases). Trimming took off 1 base at V and 6 bases at J, with 10 bases between the two ends. This CDR3 is 13 amino acids long. Germline CDR1 SQVTM, CDR2 ANQGSEA. The CDR3 bases are TGCAGCGTTGAAGTTACTAGGAGCAATGAGCAGTTCTTC. Translating it yields CSVEVTRSNEQFF.

This clonotype showed up many times. This sequence joins TRBV20-1 and TRBJ2-3, with D possibly being TRBD1 (6 bases). Germline assignment: CDR1 DFQATT and CDR2 SNEGSKA (reference sequence). The length of the CDR3 is 12 residues. V lost 5 bases and J lost 6, with 12 bases in between. The CDR3 is CSAEHRADTQYF. The CDR3 DNA is TGCAGTGCTGAACACAGGGCTGATACGCAGTATTTT.

This clonotype was seen ten or more times. The V gene is TRBV20-1, the J gene TRBJ2-3; 10 bases align to TRBD2. The CDR3 runs to 14 residues. V lost 4 bases and J lost 6; bases outside the gene matches: 7. The germline V gene encodes CDR1 DFQATT and CDR2 SNEGSKA (reference sequence). CDR3 nucleotides: TGCAGTGCTAACAGCGGGAGGGTCGGTGATACGCAGTATTTT. Its protein product is CSANSGRVGDTQYF.

The chain couples TRBV10-3 to TRBJ1-1; possible D gene TRBD1, 6 bases. The V gene's germline CDR1 is ENHRY and CDR2 SYGVKD. Trimming took off 6 bases at V and 6 bases at J, with 14 bases between the two ends. The CDR3 covers 13 residues. Written as DNA, the CDR3 is TGTGCCATCAGGGGAACAGGGTCGTCTGAAGCTTTCTTT. Translation: CAIRGTGSSEAFF.

This sequence joins TRBV6-6 and TRBJ1-4, with unresolved D. V was shortened by 0 bases and J by 10 bases, with 9 bases between the two germline ends. CDR1 and CDR2 (germline): MNHNY, SVGAGI (reference sequence). The CDR3 is 13 residues long. The CDR3 coding sequence is TGTGCCAGCAGTTACTCGGAGAGCGGAAAACTGTTTTTT. This gives the protein CASSYSESGKLFF.

This clonotype occurred many times. One end of the junction varies from germline; a read error may be responsible. The chain has TRBV5-5 and TRBJ1-1; the D gene is possibly TRBD1 (5 bases). The CDR3 totals 16 residues. CDR1 is SGHKS and CDR2 is YYEKEE in the germline V gene (reference sequence). The CDR3, as DNA: TGTGCCAGCAGCTCCTTTTTCGGGACTTTGAACATTGAAGCTTTCTTT. Translation: CASSSFFGTLNIEAFF.

The sample holds many counts of this clonotype. The CDR3 reads CSATPYSPLGYEQYF. The CDR3 nucleotides are TGCAGTGCTACCCCCTATTCCCCCCTCGGGTACGAGCAGTACTTC. V gene TRBV20-1 combines with J gene TRBJ2-7, with D unclear. The CDR3 runs to 15 residues. Deletions cut 4 bases from V and 4 bases from J, with 20 bases between. Germline V CDR1 and CDR2: DFQATT, SNEGSKA (reference sequence).

This clonotype was found many times. V is TRBV7-2 and J is TRBJ1-2; the match to TRBD1 covers 9 bases. The CDR3 covers 14 residues. Germline trimming cut 5 bases from V and 5 bases from J; bases unmatched to any gene: 6. CDR1 and CDR2 from the germline V gene are SGHTA and FQGNSA. For the CDR3, the DNA is TGTGCCAGCAGCACTTACAGGGGGCAGTATGGCTACACCTTC. It yields the protein CASSTYRGQYGYTF.

This clonotype has ten or more counts. The CDR3 reads CASSSPSGNQITQYF. CDR3 DNA sequence: TGCGCCAGCAGCTCTCCTAGCGGAAATCAGATAACGCAGTATTTT. The chain is built from TRBV5-1 and TRBJ2-3, with 7 nucleotides matching TRBD2. From germline, CDR1 is SGHRS and CDR2 YFSETQ. The CDR3 sequence is 15 residues long. The V segment lost 3 bases and the J segment 9 bases; nucleotides outside the gene matches: 13.

This clonotype was detected many times. The V call is TRBV29-1, the J call TRBJ2-3; D gene unclear. Between the trimmed V and J ends, which lost 2 bases and 2 bases, there was a span of 8 bases. CDR3 length: 13 amino acids. The germline CDR1 and CDR2 sequences are SQVTM and ANQGSEA. This chain's CDR3 is CSVERPYTDTQYF. The CDR3 nucleotides are TGCAGCGTTGAAAGGCCCTACACAGATACGCAGTATTTT.

The gene calls are TRBV7-6 and TRBJ2-7, with 8 nucleotides matching TRBD1. The V segment lost 5 bases and the J segment 6 bases; nucleotides outside the gene matches: 9. Germline values: CDR1 SGHVS, CDR2 FNYEAQ. The length of the CDR3 is 14 residues. CDR3 sequence: CASSPQATGAEQYF. The CDR3 nucleotides read TGTGCCAGCAGCCCCCAGGCGACAGGGGCCGAGCAGTACTTC.

This clonotype was recorded many times. The V call is TRBV4-1, the J call TRBJ2-1; no definite D call. The germline V gene encodes CDR1 MGHRA and CDR2 YSYEKL. V shed 2 bases and J shed 9 bases, with 14 bases lying between them. This CDR3 has 14 amino acids. CDR3 nucleotides: TGCGCCAGCAGCCAAAGGATAGATTTGATTGAGCAGTTCTTC. This gives the protein CASSQRIDLIEQFF.